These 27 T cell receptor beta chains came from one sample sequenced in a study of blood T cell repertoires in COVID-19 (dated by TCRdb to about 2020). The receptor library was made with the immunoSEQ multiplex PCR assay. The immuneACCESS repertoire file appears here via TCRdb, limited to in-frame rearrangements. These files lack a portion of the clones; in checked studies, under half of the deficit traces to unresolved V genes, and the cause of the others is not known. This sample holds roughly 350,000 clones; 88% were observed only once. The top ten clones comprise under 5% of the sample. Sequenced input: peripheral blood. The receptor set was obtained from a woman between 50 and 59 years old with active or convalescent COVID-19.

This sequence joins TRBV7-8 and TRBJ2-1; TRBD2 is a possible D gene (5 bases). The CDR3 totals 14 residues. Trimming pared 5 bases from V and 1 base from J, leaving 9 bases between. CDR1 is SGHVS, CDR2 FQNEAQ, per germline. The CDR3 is CASSLRTSYNEQFF. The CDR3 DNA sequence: TGTGCCAGCAGCCTCAGGACTTCCTACAATGAGCAGTTCTTC.

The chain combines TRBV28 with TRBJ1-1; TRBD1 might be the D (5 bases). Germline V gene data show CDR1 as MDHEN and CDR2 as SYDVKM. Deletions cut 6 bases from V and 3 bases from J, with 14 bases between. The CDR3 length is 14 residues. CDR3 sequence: CASRDILGDTEAFF. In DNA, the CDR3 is TGTGCCAGCAGGGACATCCTAGGGGACACTGAAGCTTTCTTT.

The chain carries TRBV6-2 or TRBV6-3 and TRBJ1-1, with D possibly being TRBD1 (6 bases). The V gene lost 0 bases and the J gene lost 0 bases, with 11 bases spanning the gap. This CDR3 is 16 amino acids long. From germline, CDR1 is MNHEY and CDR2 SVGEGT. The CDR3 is CASSYSITGLNTEAFF. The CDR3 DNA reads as TGTGCCAGCAGTTACTCGATTACAGGGCTGAACACTGAAGCTTTCTTT.

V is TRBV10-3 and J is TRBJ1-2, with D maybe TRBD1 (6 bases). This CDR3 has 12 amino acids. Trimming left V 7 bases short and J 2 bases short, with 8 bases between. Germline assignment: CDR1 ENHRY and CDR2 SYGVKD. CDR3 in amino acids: CAITGTNYGYTF. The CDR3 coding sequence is TGTGCCATCACGGGGACAAACTATGGCTACACCTTC.

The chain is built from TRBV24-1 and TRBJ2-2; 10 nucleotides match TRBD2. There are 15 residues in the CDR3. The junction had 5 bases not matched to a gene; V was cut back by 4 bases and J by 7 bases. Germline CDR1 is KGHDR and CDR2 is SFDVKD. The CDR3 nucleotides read TGTGCCACCAGTGACAGCGGGAGGGAAGTCGGGGAGCTGTTTTTT. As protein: CATSDSGREVGELFF.

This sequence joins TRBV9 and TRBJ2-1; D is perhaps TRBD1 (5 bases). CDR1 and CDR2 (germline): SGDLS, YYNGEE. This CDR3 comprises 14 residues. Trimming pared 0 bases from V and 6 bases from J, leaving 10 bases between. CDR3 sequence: CASSVGPGSNEQFF. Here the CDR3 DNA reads TGTGCCAGCAGCGTAGGTCCAGGGTCCAATGAGCAGTTCTTC.

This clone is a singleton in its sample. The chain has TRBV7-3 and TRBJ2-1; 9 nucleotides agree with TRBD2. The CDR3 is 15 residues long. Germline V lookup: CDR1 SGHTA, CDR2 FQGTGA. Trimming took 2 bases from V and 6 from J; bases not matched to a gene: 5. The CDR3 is CASSLAGGPINEQFF. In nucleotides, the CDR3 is TGTGCCAGCAGCTTAGCGGGGGGGCCTATCAATGAGCAGTTCTTC.

This chain's CDR3 is CATSLGGRDEKLFF. As DNA, the CDR3 is TGTGCCACCTCTCTAGGGGGCCGAGATGAAAAACTGTTTTTT. The chain uses TRBV2 and TRBJ1-4, with 7 bases identical to TRBD1. Germline V gene sequence: CDR1 SNHLY, CDR2 FYNNEI. This CDR3 is built from 14 residues. V lost 10 bases, J lost 6 bases, and 11 bases stayed unmatched.

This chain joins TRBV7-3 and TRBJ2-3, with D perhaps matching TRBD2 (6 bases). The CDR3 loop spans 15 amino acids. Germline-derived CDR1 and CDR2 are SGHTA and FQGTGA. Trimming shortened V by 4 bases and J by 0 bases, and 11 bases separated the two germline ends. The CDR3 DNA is TGTGCCAGCAGCTCATTAGCGGTTAGCACAGATACGCAGTATTTT. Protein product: CASSSLAVSTDTQYF.

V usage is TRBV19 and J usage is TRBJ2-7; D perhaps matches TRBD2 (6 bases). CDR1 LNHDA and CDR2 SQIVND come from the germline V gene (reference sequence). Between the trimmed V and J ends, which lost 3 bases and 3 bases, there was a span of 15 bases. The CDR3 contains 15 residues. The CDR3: CASSIGGQGLYEQYF. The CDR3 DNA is TGTGCCAGTAGTATCGGCGGGCAGGGACTCTACGAGCAGTACTTC.

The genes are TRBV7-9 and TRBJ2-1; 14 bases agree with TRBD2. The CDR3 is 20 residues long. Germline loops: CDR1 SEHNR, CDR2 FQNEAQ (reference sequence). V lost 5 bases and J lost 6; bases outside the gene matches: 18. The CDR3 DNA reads TGTGCCAGCAGCACCCTCCCGGGACTAGCGGGAGAGTCCGATGCCAATGAGCAGTTCTTC. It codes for CASSTLPGLAGESDANEQFF.

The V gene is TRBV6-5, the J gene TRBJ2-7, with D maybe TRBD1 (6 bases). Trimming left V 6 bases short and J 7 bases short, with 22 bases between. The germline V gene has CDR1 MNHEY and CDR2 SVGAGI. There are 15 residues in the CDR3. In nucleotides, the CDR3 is TGTGCCAGCAGACCCATTCCCGGACAGTTAGGGGAGCAGTACTTC. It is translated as CASRPIPGQLGEQYF.

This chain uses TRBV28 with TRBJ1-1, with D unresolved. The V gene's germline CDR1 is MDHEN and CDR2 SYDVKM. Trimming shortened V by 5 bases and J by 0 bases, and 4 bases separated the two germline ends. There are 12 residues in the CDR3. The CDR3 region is CASSILNTEAFF. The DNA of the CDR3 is TGTGCCAGCAGTATCTTGAACACTGAAGCTTTCTTT.

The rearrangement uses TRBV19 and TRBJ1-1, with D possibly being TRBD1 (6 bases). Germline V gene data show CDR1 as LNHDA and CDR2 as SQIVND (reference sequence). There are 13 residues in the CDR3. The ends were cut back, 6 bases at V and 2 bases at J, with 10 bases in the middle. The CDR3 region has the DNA TGTGCCAGTAGACAAGGGACAAACACTGAAGCTTTCTTT. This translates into CASRQGTNTEAFF. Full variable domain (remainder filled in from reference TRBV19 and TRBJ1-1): DGGITQSPKYLFRKEGQNVTLSCEQNLNHDAMYWYRQDPGQGLRLIYYSQIVNDFQKGDIAEGYSVSREKKESFPLTVTSAQKNPTAFYLCASRQGTNTEAFFGQGTRLTVV.

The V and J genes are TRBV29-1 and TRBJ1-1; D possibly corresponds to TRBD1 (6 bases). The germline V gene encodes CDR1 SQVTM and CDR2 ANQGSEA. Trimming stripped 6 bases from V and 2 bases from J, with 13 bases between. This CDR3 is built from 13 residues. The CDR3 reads CSVKQGINTEAFF. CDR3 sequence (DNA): TGCAGCGTGAAACAGGGTATCAACACTGAAGCTTTCTTT. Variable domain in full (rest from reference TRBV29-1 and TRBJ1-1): SAVISQKPSRDICQRGTSLTIQCQVDSQVTMMFWYRQQPGQSLTLIATANQGSEATYESGFVIDKFPISRPNLTFSTLTVSNMSPEDSSIYLCSVKQGINTEAFFGQGTRLTVV.

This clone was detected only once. As DNA, the CDR3 is TGTGCCAGCAGTTTCGGGCAGGAGGCGAGTGGCTACACCTTC. Protein product: CASSFGQEASGYTF. The chain couples TRBV27 to TRBJ1-2, with D hard to call. CDR1 is MNHEY, CDR2 SMNVEV, per germline (reference sequence). V was pared by 3 bases and J by 7 bases, with 15 bases between. The CDR3 totals 14 residues.

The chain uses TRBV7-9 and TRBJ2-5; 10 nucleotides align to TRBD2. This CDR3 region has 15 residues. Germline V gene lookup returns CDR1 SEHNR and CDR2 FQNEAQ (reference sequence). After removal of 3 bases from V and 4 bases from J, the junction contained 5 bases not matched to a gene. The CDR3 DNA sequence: TGTGCCAGCAGCTTTTCTAGCGGGAGAGGAGAGACCCAGTACTTC. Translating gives CASSFSSGRGETQYF.

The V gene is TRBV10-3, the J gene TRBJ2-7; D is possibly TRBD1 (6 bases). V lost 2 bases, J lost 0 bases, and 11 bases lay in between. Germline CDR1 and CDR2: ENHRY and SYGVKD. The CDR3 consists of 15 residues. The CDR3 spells CAISEGTTSSYEQYF. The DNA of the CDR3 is TGTGCCATCAGTGAGGGGACAACAAGCTCCTACGAGCAGTACTTC.

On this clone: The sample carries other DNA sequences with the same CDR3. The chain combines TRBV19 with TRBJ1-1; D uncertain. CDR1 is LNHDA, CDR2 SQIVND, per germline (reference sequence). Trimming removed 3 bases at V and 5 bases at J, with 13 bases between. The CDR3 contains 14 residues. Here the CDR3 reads CASSIEGSGTEAFF. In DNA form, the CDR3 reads TGTGCCAGTAGTATTGAAGGGTCGGGGACTGAAGCTTTCTTT. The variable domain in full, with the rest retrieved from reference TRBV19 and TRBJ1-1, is DGGITQSPKYLFRKEGQNVTLSCEQNLNHDAMYWYRQDPGQGLRLIYYSQIVNDFQKGDIAEGYSVSREKKESFPLTVTSAQKNPTAFYLCASSIEGSGTEAFFGQGTRLTVV.

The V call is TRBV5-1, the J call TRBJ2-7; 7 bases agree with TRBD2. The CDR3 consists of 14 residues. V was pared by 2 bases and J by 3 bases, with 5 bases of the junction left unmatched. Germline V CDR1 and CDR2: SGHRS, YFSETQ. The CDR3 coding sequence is TGCGCCAGCAGCTTTGGGAGGGGAGGCTACGAGCAGTACTTC. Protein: CASSFGRGGYEQYF.

The CDR3 DNA sequence: TGTGCCAGCTCGGTTGGGGGCCTTCCGCCCTACTATGGCTACACCTTC. As protein: CASSVGGLPPYYGYTF. The V and J genes are TRBV18 and TRBJ1-2; D may be TRBD1 (6 bases). Deletions cut 6 bases from V and 3 bases from J, with 20 bases between. The V gene's germline CDR1 is KGHSH and CDR2 LQKENI. CDR3 size: 16 residues.

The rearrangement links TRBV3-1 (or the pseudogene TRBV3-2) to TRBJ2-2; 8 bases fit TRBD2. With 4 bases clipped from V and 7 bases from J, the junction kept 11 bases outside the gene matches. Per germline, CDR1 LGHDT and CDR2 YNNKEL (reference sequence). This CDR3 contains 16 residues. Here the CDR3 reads CASSPGLAGNGGELFF. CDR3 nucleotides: TGTGCCAGCAGCCCGGGCCTAGCGGGCAACGGCGGGGAGCTGTTTTTT.

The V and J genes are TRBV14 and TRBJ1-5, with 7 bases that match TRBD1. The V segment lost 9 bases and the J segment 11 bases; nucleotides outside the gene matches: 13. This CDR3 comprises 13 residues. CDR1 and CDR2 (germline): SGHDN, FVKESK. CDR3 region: CARLLTGERAQHF. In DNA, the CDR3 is TGTGCCAGGCTACTTACAGGGGAAAGGGCCCAGCATTTT.

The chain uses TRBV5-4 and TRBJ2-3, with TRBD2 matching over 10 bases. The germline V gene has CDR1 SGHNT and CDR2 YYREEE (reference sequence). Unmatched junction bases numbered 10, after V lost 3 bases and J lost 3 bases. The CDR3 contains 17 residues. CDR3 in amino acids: CASSSGTSATGTDTQYF. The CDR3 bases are TGTGCCAGCAGCTCTGGGACTAGCGCAACCGGGACAGATACGCAGTATTTT.

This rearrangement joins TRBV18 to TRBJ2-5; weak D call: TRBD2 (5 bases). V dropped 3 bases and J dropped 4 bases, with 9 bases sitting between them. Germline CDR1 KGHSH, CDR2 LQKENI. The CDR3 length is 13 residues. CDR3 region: CASSPRDAETQYF. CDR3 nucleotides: TGTGCCAGCTCACCGAGGGATGCAGAGACCCAGTACTTC.

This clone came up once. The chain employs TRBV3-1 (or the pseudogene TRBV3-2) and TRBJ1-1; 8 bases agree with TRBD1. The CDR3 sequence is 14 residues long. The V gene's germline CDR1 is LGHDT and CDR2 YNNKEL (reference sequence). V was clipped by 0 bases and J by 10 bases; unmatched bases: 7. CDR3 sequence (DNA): TGTGCCAGCAGCCAAGATCACAGGGGGTCTGGAGCTTTCTTT. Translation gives CASSQDHRGSGAFF.

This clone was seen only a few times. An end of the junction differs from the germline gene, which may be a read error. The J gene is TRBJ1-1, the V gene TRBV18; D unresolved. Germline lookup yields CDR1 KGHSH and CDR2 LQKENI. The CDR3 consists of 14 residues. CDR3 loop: CATSRAGMNTEAFF. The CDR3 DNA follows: TGTGCCACCTCACGGGCGGGGATGAACACTGAAGCTTTCTTT.